The 25 T cell receptor beta chains below all came from one sample that was sequenced in a study of blood T cell repertoires in COVID-19. The protocol was immunoSEQ multiplex PCR, while the TCRdb copy is restricted to in-frame clones and leaves out a portion. This repertoire shows roughly 150,000 clones, around 83% found once; its top ten account for about 5.6%. The sequencing sample was made of peripheral blood. The receptor source for this set is a woman aged 45-59 years with COVID-19, enrolled during active disease.

The chain combines TRBV18 with TRBJ1-3; no reliable D call. The V end lost 8 bases, the J end lost 0 bases, and 20 bases lay between the germline ends. The CDR3 consists of 17 residues. Germline CDR1 is KGHSH and CDR2 is LQKENI. The CDR3 reads CASTRGSSEISGNTIYF. CDR3 nucleotide sequence: TGTGCCAGCACGAGAGGCAGCTCCGAGATCTCTGGAAACACCATATATTTT.

The DNA for the CDR3 is TGTGCCAGCAGCTTAGTTGGGGGGATCGAGCAGTACTTC. This gives the protein CASSLVGGIEQYF. The chain combines TRBV7-9 with TRBJ2-7; weak D call: TRBD2 (6 bases). The CDR3 contains 13 residues. CDR1 is SEHNR, CDR2 FQNEAQ, per germline (reference sequence). Trimming cost V 1 base and J 6 bases, with 10 bases left between them. The whole variable domain, remainder taken from reference TRBV7-9 and TRBJ2-7, is DTGVSQNPRHKITKRGQNVTFRCDPISEHNRLYWYRQTLGQGPEFLTYFQNEAQLEKSRLLSDRFSAERPKGSFSTLEIQRTEQGDSAMYLCASSLVGGIEQYFGPGTRLTVT.

The rearrangement uses TRBV6-1 and TRBJ2-5; 9 bases agree with TRBD1. There are 14 residues in the CDR3. The germline V gene encodes CDR1 MNHNS and CDR2 SASEGT. Trimming removed 4 bases from V and 5 bases from J; junction bases left unmatched: 5. CDR3 loop: CASSGAGTGETQYF. CDR3 DNA: TGTGCCAGCAGTGGAGCCGGGACAGGGGAGACCCAGTACTTC.

The chain employs TRBV19 and TRBJ1-5; D might be TRBD1 (6 bases). This CDR3 is built from 16 residues. From germline, CDR1 is LNHDA and CDR2 SQIVND (reference sequence). Between the trimmed V and J ends, which lost 5 bases and 1 base, there was a span of 15 bases. The CDR3 reads CASSPLRGLSNQPQHF. CDR3 bases: TGTGCCAGTAGTCCATTAAGGGGGTTGAGCAATCAGCCCCAGCATTTT.

The rearrangement uses TRBV2 and TRBJ1-5, with TRBD1 identical over 10 bases. The CDR3 runs 14 residues. Germline V gives CDR1 SNHLY, CDR2 FYNNEI. V shed 5 bases and J 6 bases; nucleotides not matched to a gene: 4. CDR3 bases: TGTGCCAGCAGTTCGGGACAGGGGAGTCAGCCCCAGCATTTT. This sequence encodes CASSSGQGSQPQHF.

The chain couples TRBV27 to TRBJ1-2; 10 bases map to TRBD1. Germline values: CDR1 MNHEY, CDR2 SMNVEV (reference sequence). The CDR3 runs to 13 residues. The trim removed 10 bases at V and 8 bases at J, leaving 10 bases unmatched. The CDR3: CATGETGGGGYTF. The CDR3 DNA is TGTGCCACCGGCGAGACAGGGGGCGGCGGCTACACCTTC.

This clone was observed a handful of times. The chain carries TRBV5-6 and TRBJ1-4; D perhaps matches TRBD1 (6 bases). The germline V gene encodes CDR1 SGHDT and CDR2 YYEEEE. The CDR3 runs 17 residues. V was clipped by 6 bases and J by 2 bases, with 20 bases between them. For the CDR3, the DNA is TGTGCCAGCAACCCGCTGGGGGGGCCATGGACTAATGAAAAACTGTTTTTT. Its protein product is CASNPLGGPWTNEKLFF.

The gene calls are TRBV9 and TRBJ2-3; TRBD2 aligns across 13 bases. The germline V gene encodes CDR1 SGDLS and CDR2 YYNGEE. The CDR3 runs 17 residues. After removal of 1 base from V and 5 bases from J, the junction contained 7 bases not matched to a gene. The CDR3 DNA reads TGTGCCAGCAGCGTAACTAGCGGGGGGGCGTCGGTAGATACGCAGTATTTT. Translating gives CASSVTSGGASVDTQYF.

Regarding this clone: At one of its ends the junction is not consistent with the germline gene, which may arise from a read error. The chain is built from TRBV30 and TRBJ1-4; D ambiguous. This CDR3 contains 12 residues. In germline, CDR1 is GTSNPN, CDR2 SVGIG (reference sequence). The CDR3 nucleotides read TGTGCCTGGAGTCCAACAAATGAAAAACTGTTTTTT. Translating gives CAWSPTNEKLFF.

V and J are TRBV10-3 and TRBJ1-2, with TRBD1 identical over 7 bases. V shed 8 bases and J 6 bases; nucleotides not matched to a gene: 6. CDR1 and CDR2 (germline): ENHRY, SYGVKD. There are 12 residues in the CDR3. The CDR3 sequence is CAIQGEADGYTF. The CDR3, as DNA: TGTGCCATCCAGGGGGAGGCAGATGGCTACACCTTC.

CDR3 DNA sequence: TGTGCCAGCAGGGGGACAGGGGATGGCTACACCTTC. Amino acid sequence: CASRGTGDGYTF. The genes are TRBV7-3 and TRBJ1-2; 10 bases align to TRBD1. The CDR3 runs 12 residues. Looked up from germline, CDR1 is SGHTA and CDR2 is FQGTGA. V lost 6 bases, J lost 6 bases, and 1 base stayed unmatched.

The rearrangement links TRBV15 to TRBJ1-2; perhaps TRBD1 as D (6 bases). Trimming pared 0 bases from V and 6 bases from J, leaving 11 bases between. The CDR3 is 14 residues long. Germline V gives CDR1 LNHNV, CDR2 YYDKDF (reference sequence). CDR3 nucleotides: TGTGCCACCAGCAGAGATGGGGGCTCGGATGGCTACACCTTC. As protein: CATSRDGGSDGYTF.

A few counts support this clone. Here the CDR3 DNA reads TGTGCTAGTGGTTCGGGAGGGACTTTCTACGAGCAGTACTTC. Translated: CASGSGGTFYEQYF. J is TRBJ2-7 and V is TRBV12-5; 8 nucleotides agree with TRBD2. After removal of 4 bases from V and 3 bases from J, the junction contained 5 bases not matched to a gene. This CDR3 is 14 amino acids long. Germline assignment: CDR1 LGHNT and CDR2 FRNRAP.

This clone was recorded once. The gene calls are TRBV12-5 and TRBJ1-1, with D uncertain. V was trimmed by 0 bases and J by 7 bases, leaving 12 bases between them. The CDR3 covers 14 residues. CDR1 is LGHNT, CDR2 FRNRAP, per germline. The CDR3 loop reads CASGLVPGSDEAFF. Here the CDR3 DNA reads TGTGCTAGTGGTTTGGTTCCAGGATCTGATGAAGCTTTCTTT. The whole variable domain, filled in from reference TRBV12-5 and TRBJ1-1, reads DARVTQTPRHKVTEMGQEVTMRCQPILGHNTVFWYRQTMMQGLELLAYFRNRAPLDDSGMPKDRFSAEMPDATLATLKIQPSEPRDSAVYFCASGLVPGSDEAFFGQGTRLTVV.

This chain uses TRBV27 with TRBJ2-2, with TRBD2 matching 7 bases. Trimming took 0 bases from V and 5 from J; bases not matched to a gene: 6. Germline CDR1 is MNHEY and CDR2 is SMNVEV (reference sequence). The length of the CDR3 is 16 residues. CDR3: CASSLSGGVGTGELFF. The DNA for the CDR3 is TGTGCCAGCAGTTTATCGGGAGGGGTAGGAACCGGGGAGCTGTTTTTT.

V usage is TRBV7-2 and J usage is TRBJ2-7; TRBD1 aligns across 8 bases. Trimming at V came to 8 bases and at J to 2 bases, leaving 8 bases not matched to a gene. Germline CDR1 reads SGHTA; CDR2 reads FQGNSA. The CDR3 is 14 amino acids. The CDR3 region has the DNA TGTGCCAGCGCCCAGGGGGCCCGACCCTACGAGCAGTACTTC. Residues: CASAQGARPYEQYF.

The chain is built from TRBV6-5 and TRBJ1-4, with 8 nucleotides matching TRBD1. Per the germline V gene, CDR1 is MNHEY and CDR2 is SVGAGI. Unmatched junction bases numbered 6, after V lost 5 bases and J lost 7 bases. There are 14 residues in the CDR3. The CDR3 loop is CASSTDRGVEKLFF. CDR3 nucleotides: TGTGCCAGCAGTACAGACAGGGGTGTTGAAAAACTGTTTTTT.

V is TRBV12-3 or TRBV12-4 and J is TRBJ1-2, with D unclear. With 6 bases removed from V and 6 bases from J, the gap between germline ends came to 11 bases. The CDR3 consists of 12 residues. The DNA for the CDR3 is TGTGCCAGCAGCCGCGTTTTTAATGGCTACACCTTC. It specifies CASSRVFNGYTF.

The rearrangement uses TRBV2 and TRBJ1-2; 7 bases align to TRBD1. The CDR3 totals 15 residues. Germline V gene data show CDR1 as SNHLY and CDR2 as FYNNEI. Germline trimming cut 6 bases from V and 8 bases from J; bases unmatched to any gene: 15. The CDR3 sequence: CASSEGALWTGGYTF. For the CDR3, the DNA is TGTGCCAGCAGCGAGGGGGCGCTTTGGACGGGCGGCTACACCTTC.

In its sample, this clone was seen once. The V gene is TRBV28, the J gene TRBJ1-6; a possible D gene is TRBD1 (5 bases). The CDR3 loop spans 14 amino acids. Trimming took off 2 bases at V and 10 bases at J, with 12 bases between the two ends. CDR1 and CDR2 (germline): MDHEN, SYDVKM. CDR3 loop: CASSLDGGWSPLHF. The CDR3 DNA is TGTGCCAGCAGTTTAGACGGGGGATGGTCACCCCTCCACTTT.

The rearrangement joins TRBV11-2 to TRBJ2-5; D uncertain. The germline gives CDR1 SGHAT, CDR2 FQNNGV. Trimming pared 5 bases from V and 2 bases from J, leaving 12 bases between. This CDR3 spans 14 amino acids. The CDR3 protein is CASSPPGIQETQYF. The CDR3 coding sequence is TGTGCCAGCAGCCCCCCGGGTATTCAAGAGACCCAGTACTTC.

V gene TRBV7-2 combines with J gene TRBJ1-5, with D possibly TRBD1 on 5 matching bases. V lost 1 base and J 2 bases, leaving 12 bases between the germline ends. The germline gives CDR1 SGHTA, CDR2 FQGNSA. The CDR3 extends over 16 amino acids. In DNA form, the CDR3 reads TGTGCCAGCAGCTTAGAGTCAGGGAGGGGCAATCAGCCCCAGCATTTT. The encoded protein is CASSLESGRGNQPQHF.

This chain connects TRBV6-5 to TRBJ2-1; the D gene is possibly TRBD1 (5 bases). Looked up from germline, CDR1 is MNHEY and CDR2 is SVGAGI. The ends were cut back, 4 bases at V and 9 bases at J, with 13 bases in the middle. This CDR3 contains 13 residues. The CDR3 DNA reads TGTGCCAGCAGTTCCGCGACAGACGGTGAGCAGTTCTTC. Protein sequence: CASSSATDGEQFF.

A word on this clone: At the DNA level, this CDR3 is encoded by other sequences in the same sample as well. The V and J genes are TRBV5-1 and TRBJ2-3, with 7 bases fitting TRBD1. The CDR3 extends over 15 amino acids. Looked up from germline, CDR1 is SGHRS and CDR2 is YFSETQ. Trimming cost V 4 bases and J 1 base; bases outside gene matches: 6. CDR3 in amino acids: CASSPGQERTDTQYF. The CDR3 bases are TGCGCCAGCAGCCCCGGACAGGAGCGCACAGATACGCAGTATTTT.

This sequence joins TRBV10-3 and TRBJ2-7, with 7 bases fitting TRBD1. V lost 5 bases and J lost 4; bases outside the gene matches: 8. In germline, CDR1 is ENHRY, CDR2 SYGVKD. The CDR3 spans 14 residues. The CDR3 loop reads CAISQTGTDYEQYF. CDR3 DNA sequence: TGTGCCATCAGTCAAACCGGGACAGATTACGAGCAGTACTTC.